Presented here are 28 T cell receptor beta chains from one specimen sequenced in a study of cytomegalovirus exposure and HLA in healthy donors. PCR used 60 Vbeta primers and 13 Jbeta primers. The data were produced by immunoSEQ multiplex PCR, yet TCRdb's version contains in-frame clones alone and is incomplete. The sample shows fewer than 45,000 clones, 70% to 80% of them seen only once. The sample taken for sequencing was PBMCs. All receptors derive from a woman in her 30s in good health and CMV-seronegative.

This clone was counted a single time. V gene TRBV7-2 combines with J gene TRBJ1-5; 7 positions agree with TRBD1. The CDR3 has 15 residues. V was clipped by 1 base and J by 1 base; unmatched bases: 1. Germline assignment: CDR1 SGHTA and CDR2 FQGNSA. The CDR3 here is CASSLGQGSNQPQHF. The DNA of the CDR3 is TGTGCCAGCAGCTTAGGACAGGGAAGCAATCAGCCCCAGCATTTT.

The chain couples TRBV14 to TRBJ1-1; the D is unclear. Trimming stripped 1 base from V and 7 bases from J, with 7 bases between. The CDR3 sequence is 12 residues long. CDR1 SGHDN and CDR2 FVKESK come from the germline V gene. CDR3 protein: CASSQVGNEAFF. CDR3 nucleotides: TGTGCCAGCAGCCAAGTGGGCAATGAAGCTTTCTTT.

This clone was counted a few times. V gene TRBV6-1 combines with J gene TRBJ2-2, with 10 bases that match TRBD1. The V and J ends lost 5 bases and 3 bases, in that order; junction bases with no gene match: 3. CDR3 length equals 15 residues. Germline CDR1 and CDR2: MNHNS and SASEGT. The CDR3 nucleotides are TGTGCCAGCAGTCCCGGGACAGGGGACACCGGGGAGCTGTTTTTT. It codes for CASSPGTGDTGELFF.

The genes are TRBV6-5 and TRBJ2-7; 9 bases are a match to TRBD1. Germline values: CDR1 MNHEY, CDR2 SVGAGI. The V gene end was trimmed by 7 bases and the J gene end by 4 bases; junction bases not matched to a gene: 8. The CDR3 sequence is 14 residues long. The CDR3 bases are TGTGCCAGCACTAAGGACAGGGGTATATACGAGCAGTACTTC. This gives the protein CASTKDRGIYEQYF.

The J gene is TRBJ2-5, the V gene TRBV11-2; TRBD2 aligns across 10 bases. The length of the CDR3 is 14 residues. V lost 4 bases and J lost 5; bases outside the gene matches: 4. Germline V gene lookup returns CDR1 SGHAT and CDR2 FQNNGV. CDR3 DNA: TGTGCCAGCAGCTGGGGACTAGCGAGGGAGACCCAGTACTTC. Translation gives CASSWGLARETQYF.

CDR3 coding DNA: TGCAGCGTTCAATCACCGGGACAGGGTTCTGAAAAACTGTTTTTT. This encodes CSVQSPGQGSEKLFF. The chain links TRBV29-1 to TRBJ1-4; 9 bases line up with TRBD1. Germline CDR1 SQVTM, CDR2 ANQGSEA. The junction had 11 bases not matched to a gene; V was cut back by 5 bases and J by 7 bases. The length of the CDR3 is 15 residues.

This CDR3 reads CASSTTGSYEQYF. CDR3 nucleotide sequence: TGCGCCAGCTCTACGACAGGGTCCTACGAGCAGTACTTC. The chain links TRBV5-1 to TRBJ2-7, with 7 nucleotides matching TRBD1. CDR3 length equals 13 residues. The V gene's germline CDR1 is SGHRS and CDR2 YFSETQ. Losses at the gene ends were 7 bases for V and 1 base for J; bases not matched to a gene: 5. Drawing the rest from reference TRBV5-1 and TRBJ2-7, the complete variable domain is KAGVTQTPRYLIKTRGQQVTLSCSPISGHRSVSWYQQTPGQGLQFLFEYFSETQRNKGNFPGRFSGRQFSNSRSEMNVSTLELGDSALYLCASSTTGSYEQYFGPGTRLTVT.

V is TRBV29-1 and J is TRBJ1-1; D unresolved. The ends were cut back, 6 bases at V and 2 bases at J, with 7 bases in the middle. The germline CDR1 and CDR2 sequences are SQVTM and ANQGSEA. CDR3 length equals 11 residues. The CDR3 region is CSVEQNTEAFF. CDR3 DNA sequence: TGCAGCGTAGAACAAAACACTGAAGCTTTCTTT.

This chain joins TRBV6-5 and TRBJ1-2; 7 nucleotides line up with TRBD1. CDR1 is MNHEY and CDR2 is SVGAGI in the germline V gene. V lost 6 bases and J lost 4; bases outside the gene matches: 8. This CDR3 contains 14 residues. CDR3 bases: TGTGCCAGCAGAAACCAGGGGGGAGGCTATGGCTACACCTTC. Amino acids: CASRNQGGGYGYTF.

The chain is built from TRBV6-5 and TRBJ2-5; no definite D call. The CDR3 covers 16 residues. CDR1 and CDR2 from the germline V gene are MNHEY and SVGAGI. Trimming shortened V by 0 bases and J by 4 bases, and 15 bases separated the two germline ends. The CDR3 loop is CASSYSSLVVPETQYF. CDR3 DNA sequence: TGTGCCAGCAGTTACTCGAGTTTAGTGGTACCAGAGACCCAGTACTTC.

The sample holds one count of this clone. The chain carries TRBV29-1 and TRBJ1-2; D unresolved. The CDR3 runs 13 residues. V was cut by 2 bases and J by 4 bases, with 11 bases left in between. From germline, CDR1 is SQVTM and CDR2 ANQGSEA. CDR3 in DNA: TGCAGCGTTGAACCACCGGGAGCCTATGGCTACACCTTC. Translation: CSVEPPGAYGYTF.

The chain links TRBV29-1 to TRBJ1-1, with a tentative D call TRBD1 (6 bases). Trimming cost V 6 bases and J 0 bases, with 20 bases left between them. The length of the CDR3 is 16 residues. Germline-derived CDR1 and CDR2 are SQVTM and ANQGSEA. The CDR3 nucleotides read TGCAGCGTCCCCGGGGCAGGGACATGGCTGAACACTGAAGCTTTCTTT. Translation gives CSVPGAGTWLNTEAFF.

V gene TRBV5-8 combines with J gene TRBJ1-3; 8 positions match TRBD1. From germline, CDR1 is SGHTS and CDR2 YDEGEE. V lost 7 bases, J lost 0 bases, and 12 bases stayed unmatched. CDR3 length: 17 amino acids. CDR3 nucleotide sequence: TGTGCCAGCGGCTCCGGACAGGGATACCTCTCTGGAAACACCATATATTTT. It translates to CASGSGQGYLSGNTIYF. The full variable domain, its missing parts supplied by reference TRBV5-8 and TRBJ1-3, is EAGVTQSPTHLIKTRGQQATLRCSPISGHTSVYWYQQALGLGLQFLLWYDEGEERNRGNFPPRFSGRQFPNYSSELNVNALELEDSALYLCASGSGQGYLSGNTIYFGEGSWLTVV.

The chain links TRBV9 to TRBJ2-1, with a weak D call TRBD1 (6 bases). The CDR3 loop spans 15 amino acids. V was shortened by 3 bases and J by 0 bases, with 10 bases between the two germline ends. The V gene's germline CDR1 is SGDLS and CDR2 YYNGEE. The CDR3 sequence: CASSGTGISYNEQFF. The CDR3 nucleotides read TGTGCCAGCAGCGGTACAGGGATCTCCTACAATGAGCAGTTCTTC.

This chain links TRBV4-2 with TRBJ1-1; 7 bases match TRBD1. Germline lookup yields CDR1 LGHNA and CDR2 YNFKEQ. V lost 3 bases, J lost 7 bases, and 8 bases stayed unmatched. The CDR3 loop spans 14 amino acids. This CDR3 reads CASSHPTGVDEAFF. CDR3 coding DNA: TGTGCCAGCAGCCACCCCACAGGGGTGGATGAAGCTTTCTTT.

This sequence joins TRBV7-8 and TRBJ1-1; no reliable D call. This CDR3 has 14 residues. Deletions cut 3 bases from V and 3 bases from J, with 11 bases between. The germline V gene has CDR1 SGHVS and CDR2 FQNEAQ. CDR3 residues: CASSFQSRDTEAFF. The CDR3 DNA is TGTGCCAGCAGCTTCCAGTCGAGGGACACTGAAGCTTTCTTT.

In its sample, this clone ranks as medium-sized. V gene TRBV7-6 combines with J gene TRBJ2-7; 11 bases are shared with TRBD2. The germline V gene has CDR1 SGHVS and CDR2 FNYEAQ. CDR3 size: 15 residues. V lost 5 bases to trimming and J lost 2 bases; unmatched junction nucleotides: 5. The CDR3 here is CASSIGTSGTYEQYF. The CDR3 DNA is TGTGCCAGCAGCATCGGGACTAGCGGTACCTACGAGCAGTACTTC.

The rearrangement uses TRBV4-2 and TRBJ2-3; 7 positions agree with TRBD2. The germline CDR1 and CDR2 sequences are LGHNA and YNFKEQ. With V trimmed by 0 bases and J by 2 bases, 5 bases remained unmatched. This CDR3 is 16 amino acids long. The CDR3 DNA sequence: TGTGCCAGCAGCCAAGATAAAGCGGGGTCCACAGATACGCAGTATTTT. Its protein product is CASSQDKAGSTDTQYF.

This clone was seen a few times. V gene TRBV6-1 combines with J gene TRBJ1-1; D not certain. This CDR3 comprises 17 residues. The germline V gene encodes CDR1 MNHNS and CDR2 SASEGT. Trimming shortened V by 1 base and J by 1 base, and 16 bases separated the two germline ends. CDR3 protein: CASSEGFLRSPNTEAFF. CDR3 sequence (DNA): TGTGCCAGCAGTGAAGGATTTTTGCGGAGCCCGAACACTGAAGCTTTCTTT.

The rearrangement links TRBV6-1 to TRBJ2-1; TRBD1 matches at 8 bases. This CDR3 has 16 amino acids. CDR1 and CDR2 from the germline V gene are MNHNS and SASEGT. The junction had 8 bases not matched to a gene; V was cut back by 0 bases and J by 7 bases. The CDR3 region is CASSEASGQGSNEQFF. CDR3 in DNA: TGTGCCAGCAGTGAAGCGTCCGGACAGGGCTCGAATGAGCAGTTCTTC.

The CDR3 region is CASSRTGAGGTEAFF. In DNA, the CDR3 is TGTGCCAGCAGCCGGACAGGGGCGGGGGGCACTGAAGCTTTCTTT. V and J are TRBV6-1 and TRBJ1-1, with 9 bases that match TRBD1. This CDR3 has 15 residues. Germline CDR1 is MNHNS and CDR2 is SASEGT. With V trimmed by 6 bases and J by 4 bases, 9 bases remained unmatched.

CDR3 region: CASSVESSGSGTQYF. The CDR3 DNA is TGTGCCAGCAGCGTAGAATCTAGCGGGAGCGGGACCCAGTACTTC. The genes are TRBV9 and TRBJ2-5; 10 bases are shared with TRBD2. The V segment lost 0 bases and the J segment 7 bases; nucleotides outside the gene matches: 6. This CDR3 comprises 15 residues. From germline, CDR1 is SGDLS and CDR2 YYNGEE.

This clone was found a few times. The rearrangement links TRBV18 to TRBJ2-5, with 7 bases aligning to TRBD1. CDR3 length equals 15 residues. Trimming cost V 1 base and J 7 bases; bases outside gene matches: 9. The germline gives CDR1 KGHSH, CDR2 LQKENI. CDR3 DNA: TGTGCCAGCTCACCACGGGACAGCCTAATGCGGACCCAGTACTTC. Amino acid sequence: CASSPRDSLMRTQYF.

The J gene is TRBJ1-2, the V gene TRBV6-5; the match to TRBD1 covers 7 bases. V was pared by 0 bases and J by 4 bases, with 2 bases of the junction left unmatched. Per the germline V gene, CDR1 is MNHEY and CDR2 is SVGAGI. This CDR3 comprises 14 residues. CDR3 sequence: CASSYSTGLYGYTF. The CDR3 region has the DNA TGTGCCAGCAGTTACTCGACAGGGCTCTATGGCTACACCTTC.

The V and J genes are TRBV6-1 and TRBJ2-2; TRBD1 is a possible D gene (5 bases). Trimming pared 6 bases from V and 5 bases from J, leaving 10 bases between. The CDR3 contains 13 residues. The V gene's germline CDR1 is MNHNS and CDR2 SASEGT. The CDR3, as DNA: TGTGCCAGCAGCGTAGGGGTTACCGGGGAGCTGTTTTTT. Amino acids: CASSVGVTGELFF.

The chain couples TRBV30 to TRBJ1-4; 8 nucleotides align to TRBD1. Germline CDR1 and CDR2: GTSNPN and SVGIG (reference sequence). Trimming at V came to 0 bases and at J to 7 bases, leaving 7 bases not matched to a gene. This CDR3 is 15 amino acids long. The CDR3 DNA reads TGTGCCTGGAGTGTTGGGCGGACAGGGAGTGAAAAACTGTTTTTT. Translated: CAWSVGRTGSEKLFF.

This clone was seen a single time. The CDR3 loop is CSVSGRNSNQPQHF. CDR3 in DNA: TGCAGCGTTTCAGGCCGAAATAGCAATCAGCCCCAGCATTTT. The rearrangement uses TRBV29-1 and TRBJ1-5; D gene uncertain. Germline CDR1 SQVTM, CDR2 ANQGSEA. The CDR3 has 14 residues. V lost 5 bases and J lost 0, with 11 bases in between. The variable domain in full, with the rest retrieved from reference TRBV29-1 and TRBJ1-5, is SAVISQKPSRDICQRGTSLTIQCQVDSQVTMMFWYRQQPGQSLTLIATANQGSEATYESGFVIDKFPISRPNLTFSTLTVSNMSPEDSSIYLCSVSGRNSNQPQHFGDGTRLSIL.

The V and J genes are TRBV30 and TRBJ1-2; D gene uncertain. The CDR3 is 14 amino acids. The V and J ends lost 0 bases and 6 bases respectively, with 14 bases between them. Germline assignment: CDR1 GTSNPN and CDR2 SVGIG (reference sequence). As DNA, the CDR3 is TGTGCCTGGAGTGTACGCGGGAGTTCTGATGGCTACACCTTC. This translates into CAWSVRGSSDGYTF.